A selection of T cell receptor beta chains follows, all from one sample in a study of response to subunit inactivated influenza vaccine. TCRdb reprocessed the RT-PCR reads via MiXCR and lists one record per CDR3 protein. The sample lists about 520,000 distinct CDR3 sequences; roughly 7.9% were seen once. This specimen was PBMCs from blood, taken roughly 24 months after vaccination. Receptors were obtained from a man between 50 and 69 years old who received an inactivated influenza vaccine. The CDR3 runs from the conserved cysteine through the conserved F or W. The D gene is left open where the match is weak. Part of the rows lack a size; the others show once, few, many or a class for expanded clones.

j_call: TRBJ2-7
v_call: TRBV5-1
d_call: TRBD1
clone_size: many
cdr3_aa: CASSWGTGGYEQYF
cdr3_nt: TGCGCCAGCAGCTGGGGGACAGGGGGCTACGAGCAGTACTTC

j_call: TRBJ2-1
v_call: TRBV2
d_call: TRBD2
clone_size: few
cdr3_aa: CASSTGTSGIHEQFF
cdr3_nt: TGTGCCAGCAGTACCGGGACTAGCGGGATCCATGAGCAGTTCTTC

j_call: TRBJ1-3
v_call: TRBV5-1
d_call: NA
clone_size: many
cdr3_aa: CASSLNSLDSGNTIYF
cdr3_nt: TGCGCCAGCAGCTTGAACTCCCTCGACTCCGGAAACACCATATATTTT

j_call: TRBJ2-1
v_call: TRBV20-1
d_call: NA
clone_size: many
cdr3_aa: CSARELGENEQFF
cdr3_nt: TGCAGTGCTAGAGAGCTCGGAGAGAACGAGCAGTTCTTC

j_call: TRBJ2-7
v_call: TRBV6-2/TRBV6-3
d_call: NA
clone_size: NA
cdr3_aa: CASSPATGWGYEQYF
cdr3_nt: TGTGCCAGCAGCCCTGCAACAGGTTGGGGCTACGAGCAGTACTTC

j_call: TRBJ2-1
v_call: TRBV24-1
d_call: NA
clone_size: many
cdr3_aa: CATSRGSNEQFF
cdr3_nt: TGTGCCACCAGTCGCGGAAGCAATGAGCAGTTCTTC

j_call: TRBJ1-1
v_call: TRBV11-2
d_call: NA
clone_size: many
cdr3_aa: CASSWDTEAFF
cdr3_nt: TGTGCCAGCAGCTGGGACACTGAAGCTTTCTTT

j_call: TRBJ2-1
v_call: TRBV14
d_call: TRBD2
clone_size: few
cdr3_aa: CASSQDWGGLRNEQFF
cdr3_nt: TGTGCCAGCAGCCAAGATTGGGGGGGACTAAGGAATGAGCAGTTCTTC

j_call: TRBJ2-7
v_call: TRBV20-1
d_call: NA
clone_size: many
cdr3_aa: CSARDLRGGSYEQYF
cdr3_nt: TGCAGTGCTAGAGATCTCCGTGGGGGTTCCTACGAGCAGTACTTC

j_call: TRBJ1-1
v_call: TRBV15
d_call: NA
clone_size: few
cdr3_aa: CATSIWVNTEAFF
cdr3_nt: TGTGCCACCAGCATTTGGGTCAACACTGAAGCTTTCTTT

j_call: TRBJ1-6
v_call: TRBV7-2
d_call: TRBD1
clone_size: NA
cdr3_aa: CASSLLDRGGPPLHF
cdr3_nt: TGTGCCAGCAGCTTACTCGACAGGGGGGGTCCACCCCTCCACTTT

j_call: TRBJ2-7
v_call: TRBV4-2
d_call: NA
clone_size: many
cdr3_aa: CASSQEGSGSLEQYF
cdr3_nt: TGTGCCAGCAGCCAGGAGGGAAGCGGGTCCCTGGAGCAGTACTTC

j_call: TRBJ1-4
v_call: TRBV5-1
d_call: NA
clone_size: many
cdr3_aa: CASSLGPGREKLFF
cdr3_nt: TGCGCCAGCAGCTTGGGCCCAGGGAGGGAAAAACTGTTTTTT

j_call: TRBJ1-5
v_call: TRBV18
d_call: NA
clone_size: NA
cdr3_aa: CASSISNQPQHF
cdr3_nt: TGTGCCAGCTCAATTAGCAATCAGCCCCAGCATTTT

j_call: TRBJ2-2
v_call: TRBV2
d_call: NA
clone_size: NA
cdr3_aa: CASSGPGGANTGELFF
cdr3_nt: TGTGCCAGCAGTGGGCCCGGCGGTGCGAACACCGGGGAGCTGTTTTTT

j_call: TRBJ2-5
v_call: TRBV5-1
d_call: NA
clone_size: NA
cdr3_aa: CASSLQGLETQYF
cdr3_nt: TGCGCCAGCAGCTTGCAGGGGTTGGAGACCCAGTACTTC

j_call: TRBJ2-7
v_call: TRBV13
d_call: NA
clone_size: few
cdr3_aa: CASSLGSRLTYEQYF
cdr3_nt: TGTGCCAGCAGCTTAGGCTCCCGGTTAACCTACGAGCAGTACTTC

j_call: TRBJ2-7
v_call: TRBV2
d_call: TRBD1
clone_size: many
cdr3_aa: CASSEERGPSYEQYF
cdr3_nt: TGTGCCAGCAGTGAAGAGAGGGGGCCTTCTTACGAGCAGTACTTC

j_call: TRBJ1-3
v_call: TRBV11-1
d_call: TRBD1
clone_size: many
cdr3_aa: CASSLPGQGALTGNTIYF
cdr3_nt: TGTGCCAGCAGCTTGCCGGGACAGGGGGCGCTTACTGGAAACACCATATATTTT

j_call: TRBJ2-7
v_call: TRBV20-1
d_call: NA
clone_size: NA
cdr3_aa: CSGGSSSYEQYF
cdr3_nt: TGCAGTGGAGGCAGTAGCTCCTACGAGCAGTACTTC

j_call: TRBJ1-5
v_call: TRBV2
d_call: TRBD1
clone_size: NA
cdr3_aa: CASTLLRTGANQPQHF
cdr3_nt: TGTGCCAGCACCTTGCTGAGGACAGGAGCGAATCAGCCCCAGCATTTT

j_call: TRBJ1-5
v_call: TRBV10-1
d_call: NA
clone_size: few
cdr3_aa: CAARVRGNQPQHF
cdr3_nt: TGCGCCGCCCGGGTCCGGGGTAATCAGCCCCAGCATTTT

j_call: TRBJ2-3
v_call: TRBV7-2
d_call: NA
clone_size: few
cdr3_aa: CASSPVQGTDTQYF
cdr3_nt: TGTGCCAGCAGCCCGGTGCAGGGCACAGATACGCAGTATTTT

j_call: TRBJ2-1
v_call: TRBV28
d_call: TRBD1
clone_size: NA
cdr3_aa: CASSFSGTVYNEQFF
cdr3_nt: TGTGCCAGCAGTTTCTCCGGGACAGTCTACAATGAGCAGTTCTTC

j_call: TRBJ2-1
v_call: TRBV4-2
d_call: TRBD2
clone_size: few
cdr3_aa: CASSLVAGGPLEQFF
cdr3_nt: TGTGCCAGCAGCCTAGTTGCGGGAGGGCCACTTGAGCAGTTCTTC

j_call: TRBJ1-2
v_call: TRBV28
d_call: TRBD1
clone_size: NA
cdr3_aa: CGVSRPGQGHYGYTF
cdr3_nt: TGTGGAGTATCGAGGCCGGGACAGGGTCACTATGGCTACACCTTC

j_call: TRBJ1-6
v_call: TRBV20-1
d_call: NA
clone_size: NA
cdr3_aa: CSANDRQGYNSPLHF
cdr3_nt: TGCAGTGCTAACGACCGGCAGGGGTATAATTCACCCCTCCACTTT

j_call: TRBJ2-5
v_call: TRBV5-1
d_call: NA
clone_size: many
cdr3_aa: CASSLTGLAIQETQYF
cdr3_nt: TGCGCCAGCAGCTTGACGGGGCTAGCTATACAAGAGACCCAGTACTTC

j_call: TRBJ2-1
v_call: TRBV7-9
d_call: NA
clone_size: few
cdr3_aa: CASSSIAEGHYNEQFF
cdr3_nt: TGTGCCAGCAGCTCCATCGCAGAGGGGCACTACAATGAGCAGTTCTTC

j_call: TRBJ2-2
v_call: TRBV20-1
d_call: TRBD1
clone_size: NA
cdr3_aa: CSALGGLGTGELFF
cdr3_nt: TGCAGTGCTTTAGGGGGCTTGGGCACCGGGGAGCTGTTTTTT

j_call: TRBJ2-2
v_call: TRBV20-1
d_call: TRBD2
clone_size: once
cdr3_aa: CSARGLTGGSNTGELFF
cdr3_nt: TGCAGTGCTAGAGGGCTGACGGGAGGCTCGAACACCGGGGAGCTGTTTTTT

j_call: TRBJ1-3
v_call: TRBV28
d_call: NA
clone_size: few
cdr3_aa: CASRDSSGNTIYF
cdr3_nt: TGTGCCAGCCGCGACAGTTCTGGAAACACCATATATTTT

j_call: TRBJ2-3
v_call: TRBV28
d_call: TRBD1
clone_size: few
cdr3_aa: CASSPQGAYTDTQYF
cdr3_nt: TGTGCCAGCAGTCCTCAGGGGGCGTACACAGATACGCAGTATTTT

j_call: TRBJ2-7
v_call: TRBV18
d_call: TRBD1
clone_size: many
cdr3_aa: CASSPSTGASYEQYF
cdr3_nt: TGTGCCAGCTCACCATCAACAGGGGCCTCCTACGAGCAGTACTTC

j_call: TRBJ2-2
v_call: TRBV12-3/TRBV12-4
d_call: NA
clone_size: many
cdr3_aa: CASSSITLNTGELFF
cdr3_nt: TGTGCCAGCAGCAGCATTACACTGAACACCGGGGAGCTGTTTTTT

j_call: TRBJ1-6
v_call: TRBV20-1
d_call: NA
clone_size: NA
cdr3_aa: CSAREGHRDSPLHF
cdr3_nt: TGCAGTGCTAGAGAGGGTCATCGGGATTCACCCCTCCACTTT

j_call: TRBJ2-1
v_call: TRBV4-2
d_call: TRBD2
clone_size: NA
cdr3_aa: CASSQGVVGISGSPLGEQFF
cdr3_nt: TGTGCCAGCAGCCAAGGAGTGGTCGGGATTAGCGGGAGCCCCTTGGGTGAGCAGTTCTTC

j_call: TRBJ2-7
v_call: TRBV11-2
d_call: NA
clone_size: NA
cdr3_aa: CASSLKWDSVYEQYF
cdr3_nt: TGTGCCAGCAGCCTCAAATGGGACTCGGTCTACGAGCAGTACTTC